A selection of T cell receptor beta chains follows, all from one sample in a study of blood T cell repertoires in COVID-19. Method: immunoSEQ multiplex PCR; TCRdb's copy keeps in-frame clones and lacks some. The sample carries roughly 87,000 clones, around 87% recorded once. Sequenced input: peripheral blood. The receptors stem from a man in his forties with acute or convalescent COVID-19. Each CDR3 is given with its conserved first and last residue. D genes are given only for firm matches. The size entry is marked missing in some rows and otherwise reads once, few, many or a size class.

abundance: .
j_gene: TRBJ2-3
d_gene: .
v_gene: TRBV27
CDR3nt: TGTGCCAGCAGTCCCAGGTCACTCATAGATCCAGATACGCAGTATTTT
CDR3aa: CASSPRSLIDPDTQYF

abundance: .
j_gene: TRBJ1-2
d_gene: TRBD1
v_gene: TRBV7-3
CDR3nt: TGTGCCAGCAGCTTAGGAGGGGGCATCGGCTACACCTTC
CDR3aa: CASSLGGGIGYTF

abundance: .
j_gene: TRBJ2-7
d_gene: .
v_gene: TRBV12-5
CDR3nt: TGTGCTAGTGCTCAACTACAGGGCTACGAGCAGTACTTC
CDR3aa: CASAQLQGYEQYF

abundance: .
j_gene: TRBJ2-1
d_gene: .
v_gene: TRBV15
CDR3nt: TGTGCCACCAGCAGAGATCTTGGAGGGTGGGGTGAGCAGTTCTTC
CDR3aa: CATSRDLGGWGEQFF

abundance: .
j_gene: TRBJ1-2
d_gene: .
v_gene: TRBV2
CDR3nt: TGTGCCAGCAGTGAACAGGGGACGAACTATGGCTACACCTTC
CDR3aa: CASSEQGTNYGYTF

abundance: .
j_gene: TRBJ2-7
d_gene: TRBD2
v_gene: TRBV9
CDR3nt: TGTGCCAGCAGCGTAGGTTTTTCCAACGGGGGGGCCAGTAGCGAGCAGTACTTC
CDR3aa: CASSVGFSNGGASSEQYF

abundance: .
j_gene: TRBJ1-6
d_gene: TRBD1
v_gene: TRBV20-1
CDR3nt: TGCAGTGCTAGTCGACAGGGTCCGGGGTCACCCCTCCACTTT
CDR3aa: CSASRQGPGSPLHF

abundance: .
j_gene: TRBJ2-6
d_gene: .
v_gene: TRBV5-4
CDR3nt: TGTGCCAGCAGCTTTGGGTCGACAGATGTCTATGGGGCCAACGTCCTGACTTTC
CDR3aa: CASSFGSTDVYGANVLTF

abundance: .
j_gene: TRBJ2-7
d_gene: .
v_gene: TRBV7-9
CDR3nt: TGTGCCAGCAGCTTATCGAATGGCCCCGCCTACGAGCAGTACTTC
CDR3aa: CASSLSNGPAYEQYF

abundance: few
j_gene: TRBJ2-3
d_gene: .
v_gene: TRBV7-6
CDR3nt: TGTGCCAGCAGAAAAGACAGCGCTAGCACAGATACGCAGTATTTT
CDR3aa: CASRKDSASTDTQYF

abundance: .
j_gene: TRBJ1-2
d_gene: .
v_gene: TRBV12-3/TRBV12-4
CDR3nt: TGTGCCAGCAGTCGAGGTAAAGGCTACACCTTC
CDR3aa: CASSRGKGYTF

abundance: .
j_gene: TRBJ1-2
d_gene: .
v_gene: TRBV29-1
CDR3nt: TGCAGCGTTTTCTTAAACTATGGCTACACCTTC
CDR3aa: CSVFLNYGYTF

abundance: .
j_gene: TRBJ1-5
d_gene: .
v_gene: TRBV2
CDR3nt: TGTGCCAGCTGTGGACAGAGCAATCAGCCCCAGCATTTT
CDR3aa: CASCGQSNQPQHF

abundance: once
j_gene: TRBJ2-5
d_gene: TRBD1
v_gene: TRBV2
CDR3nt: TGTGCCAGCGGACAGGACAGCGAAGAGACCCAGTACTTC
CDR3aa: CASGQDSEETQYF

abundance: .
j_gene: TRBJ2-7
d_gene: .
v_gene: TRBV27
CDR3nt: TGTGCCAGCAGTTTGGGCCTACCTCCGGGATACGAGCAGTACTTC
CDR3aa: CASSLGLPPGYEQYF

abundance: .
j_gene: TRBJ1-2
d_gene: TRBD1
v_gene: TRBV29-1
CDR3nt: TGCAGCGCCGGGACAGGGGAGGGCTACACCTTC
CDR3aa: CSAGTGEGYTF

abundance: few
j_gene: TRBJ2-1
d_gene: .
v_gene: TRBV10-3
CDR3nt: TGTGCCATCAGTGAGTCGATTAGGACAGTCCTAAAGGATGAGCAGTTCTTC
CDR3aa: CAISESIRTVLKDEQFF

abundance: .
j_gene: TRBJ2-5
d_gene: TRBD2
v_gene: TRBV6-1
CDR3nt: TGTGCCAGCAGTGAAGTTGCTAGCGGCCAAGAGACCCAGTACTTC
CDR3aa: CASSEVASGQETQYF

abundance: .
j_gene: TRBJ2-2
d_gene: .
v_gene: TRBV21-1
CDR3nt: TGTGCCAGCAGCACCCAGGGCTTGGAGCTGTTTTTT
CDR3aa: CASSTQGLELFF

abundance: .
j_gene: TRBJ1-5
d_gene: .
v_gene: TRBV7-9
CDR3nt: TGTGCCAGCAGCCAGATGGGCAATCAGCCCCAGCATTTT
CDR3aa: CASSQMGNQPQHF

abundance: .
j_gene: TRBJ1-1
d_gene: TRBD1
v_gene: TRBV5-1
CDR3nt: TGCGCCAGCAGCCTGACAGGGAGGAACACTGAAGCTTTCTTT
CDR3aa: CASSLTGRNTEAFF

abundance: .
j_gene: TRBJ1-6
d_gene: .
v_gene: TRBV5-6
CDR3nt: TGTGCCAGCAGCCTGACAGTTGGGAATTCACCCCTCCACTTT
CDR3aa: CASSLTVGNSPLHF

abundance: .
j_gene: TRBJ1-3
d_gene: TRBD1
v_gene: TRBV7-6
CDR3nt: TGTGCCAGCAGCCCCCGGGACAGTGGAAGAAACACCATATATTTT
CDR3aa: CASSPRDSGRNTIYF

abundance: .
j_gene: TRBJ1-2
d_gene: .
v_gene: TRBV7-9
CDR3nt: TGTGCCAGCAGCCTACAGGTTAACTATGGCTACACCTTC
CDR3aa: CASSLQVNYGYTF

abundance: once
j_gene: TRBJ2-7
d_gene: TRBD1
v_gene: TRBV9
CDR3nt: TGTGCCAGCAGCGCTAGACAGGGTGCCTACGAGCAGTACTTC
CDR3aa: CASSARQGAYEQYF

abundance: .
j_gene: TRBJ2-7
d_gene: .
v_gene: TRBV5-1
CDR3nt: TGCGCCAGCAGGCCCCGGGACTGGGACTACGAGCAGTACTTC
CDR3aa: CASRPRDWDYEQYF

abundance: .
j_gene: TRBJ2-1
d_gene: .
v_gene: TRBV25-1
CDR3nt: TGTGCCAGCAGGCCCGGTAACAATGAGCAGTTCTTC
CDR3aa: CASRPGNNEQFF

abundance: .
j_gene: TRBJ2-5
d_gene: .
v_gene: TRBV11-2
CDR3nt: TGTGCCAGCAGCTTAGGCTTCGGGACACGACAAGAGACCCAGTACTTC
CDR3aa: CASSLGFGTRQETQYF

abundance: .
j_gene: TRBJ1-1
d_gene: .
v_gene: TRBV20-1
CDR3nt: TGCAGTGCTAGTCGCGATTACACTGAAGCTTTCTTT
CDR3aa: CSASRDYTEAFF